This is a list of T cell receptor beta chains from one sample in a study of shared clonotypes between healthy human individuals. TCRdb's copy holds only in-frame clones and misses some; the assay was immunoSEQ multiplex PCR. This repertoire shows roughly 770,000 clones, about 96% found once; its top ten account for less than 0.3%. The sequenced sample consisted of naive CD8+ T cells sorted from blood. The receptors stem from a man younger than 45 in good health. The CDR3 runs from the conserved cysteine through the conserved F or W. A D gene is named only where the DNA matches it firmly. Expanded clones are given a class, and other clones once, few, many or no size at all.

V gene	D gene	J gene	clone size	CDR3 protein	CDR3 DNA
TRBV4-1	.	TRBJ2-7	.	CASSQDLDRLYEQYF	TGCGCCAGCAGCCAAGATTTGGACAGACTCTACGAGCAGTACTTC
TRBV30	.	TRBJ1-2	.	CAWWTSTTPVYTF	TGTGCCTGGTGGACCTCTACGACCCCGGTGTACACCTTC
TRBV2	TRBD1	TRBJ2-5	.	CASSTRQGAWETQYF	TGTGCCAGCAGTACCCGACAGGGGGCTTGGGAGACCCAGTACTTC
TRBV19	.	TRBJ1-2	.	CASTDTTDGYTF	TGTGCCAGTACCGATACGACGGATGGCTACACCTTC
TRBV27	TRBD1	TRBJ2-3	.	CATHPRAGGAGATDTQYF	TGTGCCACCCACCCCCGGGCAGGGGGCGCTGGAGCGACAGATACGCAGTATTTT
TRBV6-5	.	TRBJ1-2	.	CASSYVGGQSSGYTF	TGTGCCAGCAGTTACGTGGGTGGCCAAAGCAGCGGCTACACCTTC
TRBV7-9	TRBD1	TRBJ1-2	.	CASSLEGQGAANYGYTF	TGTGCCAGCAGCTTAGAGGGACAGGGGGCGGCTAACTATGGCTACACCTTC
TRBV27	.	TRBJ2-3	.	CASAPSVTGGTDTQYF	TGTGCCAGCGCCCCCTCCGTGACCGGGGGCACAGATACGCAGTATTTT
TRBV11-2	TRBD2	TRBJ2-5	.	CASSPGTSGSGTQYF	TGTGCCAGCAGCCCCGGGACTAGCGGGAGTGGGACCCAGTACTTC
TRBV29-1	.	TRBJ2-3	.	CSEGADTQYF	TGCAGCGAAGGGGCAGATACGCAGTATTTT
TRBV7-6	TRBD2	TRBJ2-3	.	CASSLEAAGNTDTQYF	TGTGCCAGCAGCTTAGAGGCAGCGGGGAACACAGATACGCAGTATTTT
TRBV6-5	.	TRBJ2-1	.	CASSYSRANEQFF	TGTGCCAGCAGTTACTCGAGAGCGAATGAGCAGTTCTTC
TRBV7-8	.	TRBJ1-1	once	CASSPDWERTEAFF	TGTGCCAGCAGCCCAGACTGGGAGAGAACTGAAGCTTTCTTT
TRBV29-1	.	TRBJ1-1	.	CSVEDGRANTEAFF	TGCAGCGTTGAGGATGGGCGGGCGAACACTGAAGCTTTCTTT
TRBV29-1	TRBD2	TRBJ2-1	.	CSVPSGTYNEQFF	TGCAGCGTTCCTAGCGGGACCTACAATGAGCAGTTCTTC
TRBV7-4	.	TRBJ2-1	.	CASIDRGSTENNEQFF	TGTGCCAGCATCGACCGAGGGTCGACAGAAAACAATGAGCAGTTCTTC
TRBV4-1	TRBD2	TRBJ2-1	.	CASRLAASSYNEQFF	TGCGCCAGCAGACTAGCGGCTAGCTCCTACAATGAGCAGTTCTTC
TRBV5-1	TRBD1	TRBJ1-2	.	CASSAGTGDGYGYTF	TGCGCCAGCAGCGCCGGGACAGGGGACGGCTATGGCTACACCTTC
TRBV7-9	TRBD1	TRBJ1-5	few	CASSSNRQGDQPQHF	TGTGCCAGCAGCTCTAACCGACAGGGGGATCAGCCCCAGCATTTT
TRBV7-8	.	TRBJ2-7	.	CASSLAGGGYEQYF	TGTGCCAGCAGCTTAGCGGGGGGCGGCTACGAGCAGTACTTC
TRBV6-6	TRBD2	TRBJ2-2	few	CASSLRAGGPGELFF	TGTGCCAGCAGTTTAAGAGCGGGAGGGCCCGGGGAGCTGTTTTTT
TRBV6-5	.	TRBJ2-4	.	CASSSRTGQYF	TGTGCCAGCAGTTCCAGGACCGGCCAGTACTTC
TRBV4-1	.	TRBJ1-4	.	CASSQDITGFATNEKLFF	TGCGCCAGCAGCCAAGATATCACAGGTTTCGCAACTAATGAAAAACTGTTTTTT
TRBV5-4	TRBD1	TRBJ2-7	.	CASSPLPRDRGPYEQYF	TGTGCCAGCAGCCCCCTCCCCCGGGACAGGGGCCCCTACGAGCAGTACTTC
TRBV27	.	TRBJ2-5	.	CASSEQGETQYF	TGTGCCAGCAGCGAACAGGGTGAGACCCAGTACTTC
TRBV7-2	TRBD2	TRBJ2-5	.	CASSPGGVWGQETQYF	TGTGCCAGCAGCCCCGGGGGGGTGTGGGGCCAAGAGACCCAGTACTTC
TRBV4-2	.	TRBJ2-1	.	CASSQGGWHEQFF	TGTGCCAGCAGCCAAGGGGGTTGGCATGAGCAGTTCTTC
TRBV7-9	.	TRBJ2-7	.	CASSSLTLGTLGYEQYF	TGTGCCAGCAGCTCCTTAACTTTAGGAACCCTAGGCTACGAGCAGTACTTC
TRBV2	.	TRBJ2-1	.	CASSVVHSPVHNEQFF	TGTGCCAGCAGTGTGGTTCACTCACCTGTCCACAATGAGCAGTTCTTC
TRBV14	.	TRBJ2-3	.	CASSTRGLSDTQYF	TGTGCCAGCAGCACACGTGGACTTTCAGATACGCAGTATTTT
TRBV4-2	.	TRBJ1-1	.	CASSQQDGGTEAFF	TGTGCCAGCAGCCAGCAGGACGGGGGCACTGAAGCTTTCTTT
TRBV7-8	.	TRBJ1-4	.	CASSFRTGTNEKLFF	TGTGCCAGCAGCTTTCGGACGGGAACTAATGAAAAACTGTTTTTT
TRBV15	.	TRBJ2-3	.	CATSSTIPDAKSSGDTDTQYF	TGTGCCACCAGCAGTACCATCCCGGACGCTAAATCGTCCGGAGACACAGATACGCAGTATTTT